This TCR beta chain was identified during a study of T cell repertoires and Cas9 in healthy adults (dated by TCRdb to 2016 to 2019). Concerning the study at large: SpCas9-reactive T cells were characterized for multi-effector potency, cytotoxicity and lineage determination within the CD4 and CD8 compartments. Preexisting T cell immunity against the Streptococcus pyogenes Cas9 nuclease (SpCas9) used in CRISPR gene editing was examined in the study.

For this clone: What antigen it recognizes has not been identified. No base quality information exists; no much larger clone differs at one position.

All of the donors in the study were healthy humans. Study-wide findings and limitations: SpCas9-reactive regulatory T cells were reported to mitigate proliferation and function of SpCas9-reactive effector T cells in vitro.

The germline V gene yields SNHLY for CDR1 and FYNNEI for CDR2. V is pruned by 6 bases and J by 4 bases, leaving 12 bases of the junction without a gene match. The CDR3 goes from the cysteine to the phenylalanine over 15 residues. The retained sequence is limited to the CDR3, 45 bases, with the frame set at the first base. Library preparation used the immunoSEQ multiplex PCR assay. The source is immuneACCESS, and TCRdb retained only in-frame sequences with V and J called. Part of the clones is not carried over; for the studies checked, unresolved V genes explain less than half of this, and the remainder is unexplained. The sample table lists 15,000 or so clones, 75% to 90% of them with a count of one. The ten largest clones capture around 2.1% of the sample.

The sequence joins TRBV2 to TRBJ2-7, with 7 middle bases fitting TRBD1. The sample comprised Tregs (CD4+, CD25+, CD127-, CD137-, CD154-) from PBMCs; culture status not recorded. The sequence came from a human donor in good health. CDR3 loop: CASRRQGFSSYEQYF. At the DNA level, the sequence is TGTGCCAGCAGGCGACAGGGTTTCTCCTCGTACGAGCAGTACTTC.